A selection of T cell receptor beta chains follows, all from one sample in a study of blood T cell repertoires in COVID-19. The data were produced by immunoSEQ multiplex PCR, yet TCRdb's version contains in-frame clones alone and is incomplete. The sample yields roughly 100,000 clones, 71% seen once. Sequenced: peripheral blood. Receptors were obtained from a human donor with acute or convalescent COVID-19. The donor label of this sample is uncertain. Each CDR3 is given with its conserved first and last residue. D genes are given only for firm matches. Where a row states a size, it is once, few, many or the class of an expanded clone; other rows omit it.

TGTGCCAGCAGCCCTGGACAGGCCTACTCCTACGAGCAGTACTTC | CASSPGQAYSYEQYF | TRBD1 | NA | TRBV5-8 | 15 | TRBJ2-7
TGTGCCAGCAGTTACTCGAAGGCAGGGGGTACCGGGGAGCTGTTTTTT | CASSYSKAGGTGELFF | TRBD1 | NA | TRBV6-6 | 16 | TRBJ2-2
TGTGCCAGCAGCTCCCCTGGCGGGCTCGGTGAGACCCAGTACTTC | CASSSPGGLGETQYF | NA | few | TRBV11-2 | 15 | TRBJ2-5
TGCGCCAGCAGCGGGACTAGGCCGGGGGTTCAGACGCAGTATTTT | CASSGTRPGVQTQYF | TRBD2 | NA | TRBV5-1 | 15 | TRBJ2-3
TGTGCCAGCAGTCCAAGGCGGGGAGCTGATTCACCCCTCCACTTT | CASSPRRGADSPLHF | NA | few | TRBV7-2 | 15 | TRBJ1-6
TGTGCCAGTAGTCCTAAACGTGGACAGAGGAGGACTGAAGCTTTCTTT | CASSPKRGQRRTEAFF | NA | NA | TRBV19 | 16 | TRBJ1-1
TGCGCCAGCAGCTTGGGGCAGATGAACACCGGGGAGCTGTTTTTT | CASSLGQMNTGELFF | NA | NA | TRBV5-1 | 15 | TRBJ2-2
TGCAGTGCTAGTTCGGCAGGGCACTATGGCTACACCTTC | CSASSAGHYGYTF | NA | NA | TRBV20-1 | 13 | TRBJ1-2
TGCGCCAGCAATGACAGGGTTGCAGATACGCAGTATTTT | CASNDRVADTQYF | TRBD1 | once | TRBV5-1 | 13 | TRBJ2-3
TGTGCCTGGGCGGCTCAAGCGGGGCGGGATGGCTACACCTTC | CAWAAQAGRDGYTF | NA | NA | TRBV30 | 14 | TRBJ1-2
TGTGCCAGCAGCGTAGGGACTAGCACCGGGGAGCTGTTTTTT | CASSVGTSTGELFF | TRBD2 | NA | TRBV9 | 14 | TRBJ2-2
TGTGCCAGCAGTGATAGTTCGGGGAATGAGCAGTTCTTC | CASSDSSGNEQFF | NA | NA | TRBV6-1 | 13 | TRBJ2-1
TGCGCCAGCAGCTCCGGACAGTCTAACTATGGCTACACCTTC | CASSSGQSNYGYTF | NA | once | TRBV5-1 | 14 | TRBJ1-2
TGTGCCAGCAGCCAACAACAGGTTCGCGGCACTGAAGCTTTCTTT | CASSQQQVRGTEAFF | NA | NA | TRBV14 | 15 | TRBJ1-1
TGTGCCAGTAGTATGTCTAGGGGGAACTCACCCCTCCACTTT | CASSMSRGNSPLHF | NA | NA | TRBV19 | 14 | TRBJ1-6
TGTGCCAGCAGCCAAGGGGCCAGTGATGAGCAGTTCTTC | CASSQGASDEQFF | NA | NA | TRBV7-9 | 13 | TRBJ2-1
TGTGCCAGTAGCCCGGACAGGAGCTCAAGATTATATGGCTACACCTTC | CASSPDRSSRLYGYTF | TRBD1 | NA | TRBV19 | 16 | TRBJ1-2
TGTGCCAGTAGTGCCCCTAGACAGGGTAACACTGAAGCTTTCTTT | CASSAPRQGNTEAFF | TRBD1 | NA | TRBV19 | 15 | TRBJ1-1
TGTGCCAGTACCACCCTAGAGGGACTAGCGGGGGGGTTGAGGCAGTTCTTC | CASTTLEGLAGGLRQFF | TRBD2 | NA | TRBV19 | 17 | TRBJ2-1
TGTGCCAGTAGCGACAGGGATGGCTACACCTTC | CASSDRDGYTF | TRBD1 | NA | TRBV19 | 11 | TRBJ1-2
TGTGCCAGCAGGATGAAGGGGGCCCCAGATACGCAGTATTTT | CASRMKGAPDTQYF | TRBD1 | few | TRBV6-5 | 14 | TRBJ2-3
TGTGCCAGCAGGACCACAGGGGGAACTGAAGCTTTCTTT | CASRTTGGTEAFF | TRBD1 | NA | TRBV27 | 13 | TRBJ1-1
TGTGCCAGCAGTTTATCACCCGGGACAGGGGCCTTCCAAGAGACCCAGTACTTC | CASSLSPGTGAFQETQYF | TRBD1 | NA | TRBV27 | 18 | TRBJ2-5
TGTGCCAGCAGTTTTCGCGGGGAGAGCTCCTACGAGCAGTACTTC | CASSFRGESSYEQYF | NA | NA | TRBV27 | 15 | TRBJ2-7
TGTGCCAGCAGCCGGGGACAGCGATTATATAGCAATCAGCCCCAGCATTTT | CASSRGQRLYSNQPQHF | TRBD1 | NA | TRBV6-2/TRBV6-3 | 17 | TRBJ1-5
TGTGCCAGCAGCTTAGTAGGACTAGCAGCTGCCGGTGAGCAGTTCTTC | CASSLVGLAAAGEQFF | TRBD2 | NA | TRBV11-2 | 16 | TRBJ2-1
TGTGCCAGCAGCCCCGGGAGCCTTTCTCTAGGGACTGAAGCTTTCTTT | CASSPGSLSLGTEAFF | NA | once | TRBV5-6 | 16 | TRBJ1-1
TGTGCCAGCAGTTTTGGTAGCGGGGGTGGAGGGGAGCAGTACTTC | CASSFGSGGGGEQYF | TRBD2 | few | TRBV27 | 15 | TRBJ2-7